The clone carrying this T cell receptor (beta chain) appeared many times. The V gene lost 0 bases and the J gene lost 3 bases, with 9 bases spanning the gap. The CDR3 spans 14 residues. Germline CDR1 and CDR2: SGHRS and YFSETQ. The data were obtained in a study of T-cell memory formation after mild COVID-19. 5'RACE primed at constant segments yielded TCR alpha and TCR beta cDNA libraries bearing sample barcodes and UMIs. TCRdb ran MiXCR on the 5' RACE reads and lists one entry per CDR3 protein. The sample contains 250,000 to 350,000 distinct CDR3 sequences, 15% to 20% of which appear only once. The clonotype comes from a man aged 18 to 29 who had mild COVID-19 (a few samples of this study predate the infection). Cell type and time point are not known. The sample taken for sequencing was PBMCs or a T cell subset sorted from them (not recorded which). The chain is built from TRBV5-1 and TRBJ2-5; tentatively, D is TRBD2 (5 bases). The CDR3 nucleotides read TGCGCCAGCAGCTTGGCCGGGAAAGAAGAGACCCAGTACTTC. Its translation: CASSLAGKEETQYF.